This T cell receptor (beta chain) comes out of a study of blood T cell repertoires in COVID-19. The wider study: The United States, Italy and Spain provided the acute and convalescent COVID-19 samples. T cells, B-cell-depleted T cells, or PBMCs supplied cDNA or gDNA.

Original data processing: Amplification of reference gene primers was used by the study to estimate nucleated cell counts. Profiling relied on immunoSEQ multiplex PCR, and the TCRdb table lists in-frame clones only, not all of them. V and J calls and clone size are given by that table; D and trimming were obtained from the DNA. The sample contains under 400,000 clones, about 90% of which appear only once. The germline CDR1 and CDR2 sequences are LNHDA and SQIVND (reference sequence). V lost 7 bases, J lost 8 bases, and 5 bases stayed unmatched. The CDR3 runs 13 residues. The chain employs TRBV19 and TRBJ1-6; 7 bases fit TRBD1. This TCR was recovered from a woman aged 25-40 years with COVID-19, enrolled during active disease. Sample: peripheral blood. CDR3 region: CASNDREYSPLHF. The CDR3 DNA reads as TGTGCCAGTAACGACAGGGAGTATTCACCCCTCCACTTT. The full variable domain, with the rest looked up from reference TRBV19 and TRBJ1-6, is DGGITQSPKYLFRKEGQNVTLSCEQNLNHDAMYWYRQDPGQGLRLIYYSQIVNDFQKGDIAEGYSVSREKKESFPLTVTSAQKNPTAFYLCASNDREYSPLHFGNGTRLTVT.